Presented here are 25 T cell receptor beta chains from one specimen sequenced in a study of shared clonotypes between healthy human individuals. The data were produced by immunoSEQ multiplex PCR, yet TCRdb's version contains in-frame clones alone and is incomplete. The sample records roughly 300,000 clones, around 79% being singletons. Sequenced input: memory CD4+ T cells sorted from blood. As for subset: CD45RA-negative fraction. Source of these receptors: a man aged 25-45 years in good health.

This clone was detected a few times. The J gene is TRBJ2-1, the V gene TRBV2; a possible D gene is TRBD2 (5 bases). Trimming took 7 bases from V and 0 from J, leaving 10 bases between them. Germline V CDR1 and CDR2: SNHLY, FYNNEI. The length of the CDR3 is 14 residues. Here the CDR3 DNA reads TGTGCCAGCAATCCGAGCGGCTCCTACAATGAGCAGTTCTTC. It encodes CASNPSGSYNEQFF.

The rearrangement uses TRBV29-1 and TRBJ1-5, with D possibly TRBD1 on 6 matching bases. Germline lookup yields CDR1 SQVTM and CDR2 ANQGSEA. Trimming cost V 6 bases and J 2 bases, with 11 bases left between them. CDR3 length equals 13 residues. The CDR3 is CSVRDTGNQPQHF. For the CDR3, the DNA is TGCAGCGTGAGGGACACCGGCAATCAGCCCCAGCATTTT.

CDR3 in DNA: TGCGCCAGCAGCCAAGAGTTCAGGACAGCCCTGCTAGGGGCCAACGTCCTGACTTTC. Its protein is CASSQEFRTALLGANVLTF. The genes are TRBV4-1 and TRBJ2-6, with D tentatively TRBD1 (6 bases). Trimming left V 0 bases short and J 4 bases short, with 19 bases between. CDR1 is MGHRA, CDR2 YSYEKL, per germline. CDR3 length: 19 amino acids.

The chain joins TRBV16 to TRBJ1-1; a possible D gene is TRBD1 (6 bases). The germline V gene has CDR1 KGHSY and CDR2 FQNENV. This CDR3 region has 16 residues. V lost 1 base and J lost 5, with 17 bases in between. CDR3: CASSQYWVRGRTEAFF. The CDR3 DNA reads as TGTGCCAGCAGCCAATATTGGGTTCGGGGGCGGACTGAAGCTTTCTTT.

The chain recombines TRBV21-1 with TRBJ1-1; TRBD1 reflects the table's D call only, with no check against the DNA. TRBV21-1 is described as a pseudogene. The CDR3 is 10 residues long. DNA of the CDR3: TGTGCCAGCCCGACAACTGAAGCTTTCTTT. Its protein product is CASPTTEAFF.

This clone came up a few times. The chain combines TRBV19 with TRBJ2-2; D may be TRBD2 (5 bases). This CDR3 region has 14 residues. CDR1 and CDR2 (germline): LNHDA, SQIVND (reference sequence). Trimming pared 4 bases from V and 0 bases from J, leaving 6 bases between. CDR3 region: CASSKLANTGELFF. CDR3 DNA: TGTGCCAGTAGTAAACTAGCGAACACCGGGGAGCTGTTTTTT.

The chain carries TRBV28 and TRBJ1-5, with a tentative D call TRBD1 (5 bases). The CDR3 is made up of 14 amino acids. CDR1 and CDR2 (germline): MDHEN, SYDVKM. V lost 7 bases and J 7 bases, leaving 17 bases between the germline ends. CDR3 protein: CASILAGGGQPQHF. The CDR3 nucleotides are TGTGCCAGCATCTTGGCGGGGGGTGGGCAGCCCCAGCATTTT. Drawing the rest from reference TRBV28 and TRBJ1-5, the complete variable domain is DVKVTQSSRYLVKRTGEKVFLECVQDMDHENMFWYRQDPGLGLRLIYFSYDVKMKEKGDIPEGYSVSREKKERFSLILESASTNQTSMYLCASILAGGGQPQHFGDGTRLSIL.

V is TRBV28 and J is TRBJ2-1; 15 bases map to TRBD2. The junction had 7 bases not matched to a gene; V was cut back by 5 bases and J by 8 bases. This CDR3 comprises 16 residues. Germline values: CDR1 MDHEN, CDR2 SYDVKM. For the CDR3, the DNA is TGTGCCAGCAGTCCCGGACTAGCGGGAGGGAGATATGAGCAGTTCTTC. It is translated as CASSPGLAGGRYEQFF.

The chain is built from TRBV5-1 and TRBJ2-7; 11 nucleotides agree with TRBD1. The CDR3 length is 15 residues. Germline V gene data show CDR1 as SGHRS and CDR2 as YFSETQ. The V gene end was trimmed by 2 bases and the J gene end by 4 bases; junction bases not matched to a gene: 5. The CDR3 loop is CASSFGQGAGYEQYF. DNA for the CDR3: TGCGCCAGCAGCTTCGGACAGGGGGCAGGGTACGAGCAGTACTTC.

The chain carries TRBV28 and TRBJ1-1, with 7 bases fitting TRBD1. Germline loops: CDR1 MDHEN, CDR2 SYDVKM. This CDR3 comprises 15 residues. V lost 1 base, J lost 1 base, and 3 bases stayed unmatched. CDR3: CASSLSGTENTEAFF. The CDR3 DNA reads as TGTGCCAGCAGTTTATCCGGGACAGAGAACACTGAAGCTTTCTTT.

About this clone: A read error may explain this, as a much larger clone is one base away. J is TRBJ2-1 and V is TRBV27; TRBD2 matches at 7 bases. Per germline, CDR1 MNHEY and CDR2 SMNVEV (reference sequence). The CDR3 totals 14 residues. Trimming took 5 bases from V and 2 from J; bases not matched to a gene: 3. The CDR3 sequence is CASSPSGTYNEQFF. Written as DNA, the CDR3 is TGTGCCAGCAGTCCCAGCGGGACCTACAATGAGCAGTTCTTC.

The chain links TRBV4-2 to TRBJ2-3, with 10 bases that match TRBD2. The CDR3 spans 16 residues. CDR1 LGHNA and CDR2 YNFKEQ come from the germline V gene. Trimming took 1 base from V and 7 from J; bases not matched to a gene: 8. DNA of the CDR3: TGTGCCAGCAGCCAAGGATCCAGCGGGAGGGGAAATACGCAGTATTTT. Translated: CASSQGSSGRGNTQYF.

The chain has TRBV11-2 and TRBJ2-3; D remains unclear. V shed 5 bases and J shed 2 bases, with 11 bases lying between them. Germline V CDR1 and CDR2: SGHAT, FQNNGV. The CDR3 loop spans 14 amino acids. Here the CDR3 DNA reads TGTGCCAGCAGCCGAATTCATACCACAGATACGCAGTATTTT. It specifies CASSRIHTTDTQYF.

CDR3 in amino acids: CAIRGRDQETQYF. The CDR3 DNA sequence: TGTGCCATCAGGGGACGAGACCAAGAGACCCAGTACTTC. The chain links TRBV10-3 to TRBJ2-5; D possibly matches TRBD1 or TRBD2 (5 bases each). V was trimmed by 6 bases and J by 0 bases, leaving 8 bases between them. The CDR3 is 13 residues long. Germline V gene data show CDR1 as ENHRY and CDR2 as SYGVKD.

CDR3 region: CASSVDVQNTEAFF. The CDR3 coding sequence is TGTGCCAGCAGCGTAGACGTCCAAAACACTGAAGCTTTCTTT. The chain has TRBV9 and TRBJ1-1; no reliable D call. The germline CDR1 and CDR2 sequences are SGDLS and YYNGEE. This CDR3 region has 14 residues. V lost 0 bases and J 2 bases, leaving 8 bases between the germline ends.

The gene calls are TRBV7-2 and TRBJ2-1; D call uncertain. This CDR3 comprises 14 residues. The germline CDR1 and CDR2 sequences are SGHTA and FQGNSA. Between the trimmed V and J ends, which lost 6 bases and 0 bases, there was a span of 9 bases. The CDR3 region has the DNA TGTGCCAGCAGTACGAGTAGCTCCTACAATGAGCAGTTCTTC. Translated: CASSTSSSYNEQFF.

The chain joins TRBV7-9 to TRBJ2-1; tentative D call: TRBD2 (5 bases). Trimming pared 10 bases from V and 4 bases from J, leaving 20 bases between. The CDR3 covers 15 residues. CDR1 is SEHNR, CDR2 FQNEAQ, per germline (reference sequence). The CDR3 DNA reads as TGTGCCACCCTTCGGTTTCCGGGAACTTACAATGAGCAGTTCTTC. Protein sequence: CATLRFPGTYNEQFF.

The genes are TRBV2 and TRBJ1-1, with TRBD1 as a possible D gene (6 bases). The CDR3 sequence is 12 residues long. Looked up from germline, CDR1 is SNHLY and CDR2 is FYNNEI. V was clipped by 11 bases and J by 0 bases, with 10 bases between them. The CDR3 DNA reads TGTGCCTGGAGGGGGTTGAACACTGAAGCTTTCTTT. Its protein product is CAWRGLNTEAFF.

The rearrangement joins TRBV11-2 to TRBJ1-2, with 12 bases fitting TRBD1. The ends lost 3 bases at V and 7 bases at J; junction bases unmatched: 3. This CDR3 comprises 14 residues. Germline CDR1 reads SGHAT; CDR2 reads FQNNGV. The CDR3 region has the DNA TGTGCCAGCAGCTTGGGACAGGGGGCTCGTGGCTACACCTTC. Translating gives CASSLGQGARGYTF.

The CDR3, as DNA: TGCGCCAGCAGCCGGGACAGGGGAACAGATACGCAGTATTTT. Its translation: CASSRDRGTDTQYF. The rearrangement joins TRBV5-1 to TRBJ2-3; TRBD1 aligns across 10 bases. The CDR3 length is 14 residues. Per germline, CDR1 SGHRS and CDR2 YFSETQ. Trimming removed 4 bases from V and 3 bases from J; junction bases left unmatched: 2.

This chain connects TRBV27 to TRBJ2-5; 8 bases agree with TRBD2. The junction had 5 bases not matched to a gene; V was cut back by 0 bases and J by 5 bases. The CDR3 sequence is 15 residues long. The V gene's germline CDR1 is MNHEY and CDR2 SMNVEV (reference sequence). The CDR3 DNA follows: TGTGCCAGCAGTTTATCGACGGGAGGGGTGGAGACCCAGTACTTC. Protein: CASSLSTGGVETQYF.

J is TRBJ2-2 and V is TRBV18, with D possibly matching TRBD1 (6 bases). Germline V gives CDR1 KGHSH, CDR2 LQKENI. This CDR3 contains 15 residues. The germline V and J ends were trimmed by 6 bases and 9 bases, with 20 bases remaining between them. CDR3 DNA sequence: TGTGCCAGCTCCCCCGGACAGCGGACGGGGAGGGAGCTGTTTTTT. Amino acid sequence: CASSPGQRTGRELFF.

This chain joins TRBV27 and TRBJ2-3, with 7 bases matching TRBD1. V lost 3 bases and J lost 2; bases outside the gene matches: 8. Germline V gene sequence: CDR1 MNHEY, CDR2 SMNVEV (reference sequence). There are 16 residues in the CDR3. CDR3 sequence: CASSFLGTAATDTQYF. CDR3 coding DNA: TGTGCCAGCAGTTTCCTCGGGACAGCAGCCACAGATACGCAGTATTTT.

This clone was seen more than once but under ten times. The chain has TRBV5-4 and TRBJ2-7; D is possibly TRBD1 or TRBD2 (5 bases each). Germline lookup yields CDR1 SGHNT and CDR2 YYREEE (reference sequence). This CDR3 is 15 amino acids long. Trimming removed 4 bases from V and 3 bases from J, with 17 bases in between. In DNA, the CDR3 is TGTGCCAGCAGCCCTCCTGGGACGGAGAACTACGAGCAGTACTTC. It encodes CASSPPGTENYEQYF.

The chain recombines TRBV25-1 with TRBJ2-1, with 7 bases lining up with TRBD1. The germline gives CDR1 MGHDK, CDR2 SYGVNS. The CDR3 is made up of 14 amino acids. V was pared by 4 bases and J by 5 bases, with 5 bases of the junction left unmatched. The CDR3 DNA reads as TGTGCCAGCAGTGGAGACAGGGCGAACAATGAGCAGTTCTTC. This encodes CASSGDRANNEQFF.